Following are 21 T cell receptor beta chains from one sample sequenced in a study of technical replicates of blood from a handful of donors (dated by TCRdb to the late 2010s). Libraries were made using the immunoSEQ multiplex PCR assay. TCRdb provides this immuneACCESS table in a form limited to in-frame rearrangements. Some clones are lacking; in checked studies, under half of them reflect an unresolved V gene, and why the rest are absent is not known. The sample includes 80,000 to 95,000 clones, with 90% to 96% observed a single time. The top ten clonotypes cover 0.36% of the sample. The sample consisted of T cells isolated from PBMCs. All receptors derive from a human donor in good health.

The chain joins TRBV5-5 to TRBJ2-5, with D unclear. The ends were cut back, 4 bases at V and 5 bases at J, with 15 bases in the middle. Germline loops: CDR1 SGHKS, CDR2 YYEKEE (reference sequence). The CDR3 has 14 residues. CDR3 in DNA: TGTGCCAGCAGCCCCCCGATAGGCGGTGAGACCCAGTACTTC. Its protein product is CASSPPIGGETQYF. The entire variable domain, with the rest obtained from reference TRBV5-5 and TRBJ2-5, is as follows: DAGVTQSPTHLIKTRGQQVTLRCSPISGHKSVSWYQQVLGQGPQFIFQYYEKEERGRGNFPDRFSARQFPNYSSELNVNALLLGDSALYLCASSPPIGGETQYFGPGTRLLVL.

J is TRBJ2-2 and V is TRBV11-1; D is unresolved. The CDR3 has 15 residues. Trimming took 1 base from V and 6 from J, leaving 12 bases between them. Per the germline V gene, CDR1 is SGHAT and CDR2 is FQDESV (reference sequence). The DNA of the CDR3 is TGTGCCAGCAGCTTAGGATTTCAGATGGCCGGGGAGCTGTTTTTT. This encodes CASSLGFQMAGELFF.

This chain uses TRBV7-6 with TRBJ2-5; D is unresolved. V was pared by 5 bases and J by 2 bases, with 12 bases between. The CDR3 totals 14 residues. From germline, CDR1 is SGHVS and CDR2 FNYEAQ. CDR3 DNA: TGTGCCAGCAGCCCAGACACGGCTCAAGAGACCCAGTACTTC. It yields the protein CASSPDTAQETQYF. Variable domain in full (rest from reference TRBV7-6 and TRBJ2-5): GAGVSQSPRYKVTKRGQDVALRCDPISGHVSLYWYRQALGQGPEFLTYFNYEAQQDKSGLPNDRFSAERPEGSISTLTIQRTEQRDSAMYRCASSPDTAQETQYFGPGTRLLVL.

The rearrangement joins TRBV27 to TRBJ1-5, with 9 nucleotides matching TRBD1. Germline V gene lookup returns CDR1 MNHEY and CDR2 SMNVEV (reference sequence). V shed 5 bases, J shed 5 bases, and the junction held 13 bases outside the gene matches. The CDR3 has 17 residues. The CDR3 protein is CASSNYGTGRLYQPQHF. The CDR3 DNA follows: TGTGCCAGCAGTAACTACGGGACAGGGAGATTATATCAGCCCCAGCATTTT.

This rearrangement joins TRBV5-5 to TRBJ2-2, with D unclear. Trimming removed 0 bases from V and 5 bases from J, with 11 bases in between. This CDR3 has 15 residues. The germline V gene encodes CDR1 SGHKS and CDR2 YYEKEE (reference sequence). The CDR3 region is CASSLGLDTTGELFF. CDR3 coding DNA: TGTGCCAGCAGCTTGGGCCTAGATACGACCGGGGAGCTGTTTTTT.

This rearrangement joins TRBV7-9 to TRBJ2-2, with D perhaps TRBD2 (6 bases). Per germline, CDR1 SEHNR and CDR2 FQNEAQ (reference sequence). The V and J ends lost 8 bases and 5 bases respectively, with 9 bases between them. The CDR3 is 12 residues long. The CDR3 spells CASLGGTGELFF. DNA for the CDR3: TGTGCCAGCCTGGGAGGTACCGGGGAGCTGTTTTTT.

The V and J genes are TRBV6-6 and TRBJ2-3, with 14 bases lining up with TRBD2. Trimming took 5 bases from V and 6 from J; bases not matched to a gene: 4. Germline V gene sequence: CDR1 MNHNY, CDR2 SVGAGI (reference sequence). The CDR3 is 15 residues long. CDR3: CASSPRTSGRDTQYF. CDR3 coding DNA: TGTGCCAGCAGTCCTCGGACTAGCGGGAGGGATACGCAGTATTTT.

In this sample, this clone turned up once. Here the CDR3 DNA reads TGTGCCAGCACAGCGGGAGGCTGGGGGAATGAGCAGTTCTTC. This sequence encodes CASTAGGWGNEQFF. V and J are TRBV6-5 and TRBJ2-1; 9 nucleotides match TRBD2. The germline CDR1 and CDR2 sequences are MNHEY and SVGAGI. The ends lost 7 bases at V and 7 bases at J; junction bases unmatched: 8. The CDR3 is 14 amino acids.

The chain joins TRBV4-2 to TRBJ2-3; D perhaps matches TRBD1 (6 bases). Trimming shortened V by 2 bases and J by 0 bases, and 15 bases separated the two germline ends. CDR1 and CDR2 from the germline V gene are LGHNA and YNFKEQ. CDR3 length equals 17 residues. CDR3 in DNA: TGTGCCAGCAGCCAATCGAGGACAGCGGCTAGCACAGATACGCAGTATTTT. This gives the protein CASSQSRTAASTDTQYF.

The rearrangement links TRBV19 to TRBJ1-1, with TRBD1 matching 7 bases. The length of the CDR3 is 13 residues. Trimming at V came to 7 bases and at J to 4 bases, leaving 6 bases not matched to a gene. The germline gives CDR1 LNHDA, CDR2 SQIVND (reference sequence). The CDR3 reads CASNPQGGTEAFF. In DNA form, the CDR3 reads TGTGCCAGTAACCCCCAGGGGGGCACTGAAGCTTTCTTT.

This sequence joins TRBV7-9 and TRBJ2-1; D possibly corresponds to TRBD2 (5 bases). V was clipped by 1 base and J by 2 bases, with 12 bases between them. The CDR3 totals 16 residues. CDR1 SEHNR and CDR2 FQNEAQ come from the germline V gene (reference sequence). As DNA, the CDR3 is TGTGCCAGCAGCTTAGATACTAGGTTCACCTACAATGAGCAGTTCTTC. Translating gives CASSLDTRFTYNEQFF.

The chain links TRBV6-6 to TRBJ2-7, with TRBD1 as a possible D gene (7 bases). Trimming cost V 10 bases and J 7 bases, with 11 bases left between them. Germline CDR1 and CDR2: MNHNY and SVGAGI (reference sequence). This CDR3 contains 10 residues. DNA of the CDR3: TGTGCCACAGGGGGGAGAGAGCAGTACTTC. Translation gives CATGGREQYF.

This clone came up once. The V and J genes are TRBV21-1 and TRBJ1-1; the tabulated D call, TRBD1, remains unverified against the DNA. TRBV21-1 is a recognized pseudogene. The CDR3 consists of 17 residues. CDR3 sequence: CASSKGKGAQTETEAFF. The CDR3 DNA sequence: TGTGCCAGCAGCAAAGGTAAAGGGGCGCAGACGGAGACTGAAGCTTTCTTT.

The V call is TRBV6-1, the J call TRBJ2-7, with D perhaps TRBD1 (6 bases). Per the germline V gene, CDR1 is MNHNS and CDR2 is SASEGT. The CDR3 covers 14 residues. The V and J ends lost 2 bases and 3 bases respectively, with 11 bases between them. CDR3 in amino acids: CASSETQGYYEQYF. In nucleotides, the CDR3 is TGTGCCAGCAGTGAAACACAGGGTTACTACGAGCAGTACTTC.

This chain uses TRBV28 with TRBJ2-2; tentative D call: TRBD1 (6 bases). Looked up from germline, CDR1 is MDHEN and CDR2 is SYDVKM. Trimming stripped 4 bases from V and 2 bases from J, with 11 bases between. This CDR3 region has 15 residues. CDR3 bases: TGTGCCAGCAGTTCCCAACAGGGCAACACCGGGGAGCTGTTTTTT. Translation gives CASSSQQGNTGELFF. Drawing the rest from reference TRBV28 and TRBJ2-2, the complete variable domain is DVKVTQSSRYLVKRTGEKVFLECVQDMDHENMFWYRQDPGLGLRLIYFSYDVKMKEKGDIPEGYSVSREKKERFSLILESASTNQTSMYLCASSSQQGNTGELFFGEGSRLTVL.

The gene calls are TRBV2 and TRBJ1-5, with TRBD1 matching over 9 bases. Germline CDR1 reads SNHLY; CDR2 reads FYNNEI. This CDR3 comprises 15 residues. The V gene end was trimmed by 8 bases and the J gene end by 3 bases; junction bases not matched to a gene: 8. The CDR3 reads CASGGTGKDNQPQHF. CDR3 in DNA: TGTGCCAGCGGTGGGACAGGGAAGGACAATCAGCCCCAGCATTTT. Filled out from reference TRBV2 and TRBJ1-5, the complete variable domain reads EPEVTQTPSHQVTQMGQEVILRCVPISNHLYFYWYRQILGQKVEFLVSFYNNEISEKSEIFDDQFSVERPDGSNFTLKIRSTKLEDSAMYFCASGGTGKDNQPQHFGDGTRLSIL.

The chain couples TRBV28 to TRBJ1-2, with TRBD1 matching over 11 bases. The length of the CDR3 is 12 residues. Germline V CDR1 and CDR2: MDHEN, SYDVKM. J lost 8 bases, V lost 8 bases, and 4 bases had no gene match. CDR3 residues: CASVDRGQGYTF. The CDR3 coding sequence is TGTGCCAGCGTGGACAGGGGGCAAGGCTACACCTTC.

V usage is TRBV7-2 and J usage is TRBJ2-2, with 8 positions matching TRBD2. Germline CDR1 and CDR2: SGHTA and FQGNSA. This CDR3 contains 15 residues. V gave up 5 bases and J gave up 0 bases; unmatched junction bases: 2. The CDR3 nucleotides are TGTGCCAGCAGCCCGGGAGGGCCGAACACCGGGGAGCTGTTTTTT. It codes for CASSPGGPNTGELFF.

The chain combines TRBV18 with TRBJ2-7; the match to TRBD2 covers 8 bases. CDR1 is KGHSH, CDR2 LQKENI, per germline. This CDR3 contains 15 residues. V was pared by 6 bases and J by 7 bases, with 14 bases of the junction left unmatched. The CDR3 sequence: CASSQSGTSAWEQYF. CDR3 coding DNA: TGTGCCAGCTCGCAATCCGGGACTAGTGCATGGGAGCAGTACTTC.

This rearrangement joins TRBV29-1 to TRBJ2-7; maybe TRBD1 (6 bases). This CDR3 region has 11 residues. Germline V CDR1 and CDR2: SQVTM, ANQGSEA. V gave up 4 bases and J gave up 8 bases, with 12 bases separating them. This CDR3 is CSVVDSPQQYF. The CDR3 DNA reads TGCAGCGTTGTGGACAGCCCCCAGCAGTACTTC.

This chain joins TRBV2 and TRBJ2-2; 7 nucleotides agree with TRBD1. This CDR3 contains 16 residues. Germline-derived CDR1 and CDR2 are SNHLY and FYNNEI. J gave up 0 bases and V 11 bases, and 12 bases lay outside the gene matches. The CDR3 nucleotides read TGTGCCGGAGGAACAGGGGTAGTCGCGAACACCGGGGAGCTGTTTTTT. This gives the protein CAGGTGVVANTGELFF.